This T cell receptor beta chain originates from a study of blood T cells in healthy people across ages. For the study at large: Through template switching, about one barcoded beta molecule was captured per two T cells, as measured in model experiments.

Study results and caveats: Per-million-T-cell TCR beta diversity fell roughly linearly with age.

This clonotype has a handful of counts. Its antigen is unknown. The V gene lost 3 bases and the J gene lost 3 bases, with 14 bases spanning the gap. Germline V gene data show CDR1 as SGHTA and CDR2 as FQGNSA. The CDR3 covers 15 residues. A second PCR, run for about 6 to 12 cycles, used a sample-barcoded 5' primer plus a J-beta primer mix. Each sample provided no less than 3 million CDR3-containing paired-end reads. A single record per CDR3 protein comes from TCRdb applying MiXCR to the 5' RACE reads. This table has about 1.5 million distinct CDR3 sequences, under 55% appearing once. Each sample yielded at least 7 million isolated PBMCs.

The sequenced sample consisted of blood. The clonotype originates from a woman younger than 35 in good health. J is TRBJ1-1 and V is TRBV7-2; weak D call: TRBD1 (5 bases). The CDR3 DNA follows: TGTGCCAGCAGCTTGCGACTTTGGGGGGACACTGAAGCTTTCTTT. Amino acids: CASSLRLWGDTEAFF.